This T cell receptor beta chain appears in the sequencing data of a study of cytomegalovirus exposure and HLA in healthy donors. Study results and caveats: Most TCR sequences were uncommon, yet certain public TCRs appeared in many donors. A later analysis associated 15,000 or so TCR beta sequences with HLA alleles at a 0.05 false discovery rate.

PCR employed 60 Vbeta and 13 Jbeta primers. Authors' methods: An analysis that came later counted 80 million or so unique TCR beta chains, approximately 12 million shared. Data came from immunoSEQ multiplex PCR; TCRdb stores just in-frame clones and leaves some out. That table supplies the V and J calls and clone size; D and trimming were determined from the DNA. Counted here are more than 150,000 clones, more than 85% occurring once; the ten biggest clones make up more than 0.2%. The CDR3 sequence is 18 residues long. V was cut by 7 bases and J by 4 bases, with 28 bases left in between. Germline assignment: CDR1 LNHDA and CDR2 SQIVND (reference sequence). To note about this clone: Its target is not known.

The receptor was isolated from a girl under two years old in good health and CMV-seronegative. The chain combines TRBV19 with TRBJ1-2; possible D gene TRBD1, 5 bases. Sequencing was done on a sample of PBMCs. CDR3 DNA sequence: TGTGCCAGTACGAGAGAGGCGCTCAAATCTTGGGGCCTCTATGGCTACACCTTC. It specifies CASTREALKSWGLYGYTF.